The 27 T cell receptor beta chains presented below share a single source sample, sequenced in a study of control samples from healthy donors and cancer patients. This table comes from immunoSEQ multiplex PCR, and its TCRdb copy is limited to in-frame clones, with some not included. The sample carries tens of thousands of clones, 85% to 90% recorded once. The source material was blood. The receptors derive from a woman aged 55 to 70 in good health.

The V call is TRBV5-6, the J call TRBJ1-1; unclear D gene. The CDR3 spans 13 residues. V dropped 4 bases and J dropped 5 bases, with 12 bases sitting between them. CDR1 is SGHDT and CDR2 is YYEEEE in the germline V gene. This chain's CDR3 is CASSPGRETEAFF. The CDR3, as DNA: TGTGCCAGCAGCCCTGGGAGGGAGACTGAAGCTTTCTTT.

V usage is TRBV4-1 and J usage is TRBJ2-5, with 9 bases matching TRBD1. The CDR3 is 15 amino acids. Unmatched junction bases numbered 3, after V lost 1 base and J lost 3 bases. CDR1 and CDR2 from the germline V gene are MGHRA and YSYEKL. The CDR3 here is CASSQVGTGKETQYF. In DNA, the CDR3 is TGCGCCAGCAGCCAAGTAGGGACAGGGAAAGAGACCCAGTACTTC.

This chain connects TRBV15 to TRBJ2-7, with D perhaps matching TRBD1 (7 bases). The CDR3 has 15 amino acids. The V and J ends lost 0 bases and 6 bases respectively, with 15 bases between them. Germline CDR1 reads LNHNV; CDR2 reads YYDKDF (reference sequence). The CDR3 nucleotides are TGTGCCACCAGCAGAGATGAAGCAGGGGGGCGCGAGCAGTACTTC. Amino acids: CATSRDEAGGREQYF.

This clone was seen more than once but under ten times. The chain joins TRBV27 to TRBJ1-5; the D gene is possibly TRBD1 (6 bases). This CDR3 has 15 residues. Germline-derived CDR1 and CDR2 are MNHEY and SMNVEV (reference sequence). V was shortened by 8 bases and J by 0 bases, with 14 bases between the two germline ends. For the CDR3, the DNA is TGTGCCAGCGGGCGACAGGCCAATAGCAATCAGCCCCAGCATTTT. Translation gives CASGRQANSNQPQHF.

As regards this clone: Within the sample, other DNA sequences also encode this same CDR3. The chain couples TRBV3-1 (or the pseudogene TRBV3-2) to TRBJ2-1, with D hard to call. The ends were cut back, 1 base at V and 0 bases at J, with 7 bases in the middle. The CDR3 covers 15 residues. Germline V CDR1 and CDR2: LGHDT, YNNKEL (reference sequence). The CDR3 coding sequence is TGTGCCAGCAGCCAAGGAGGTAGCTCCTACAATGAGCAGTTCTTC. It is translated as CASSQGGSSYNEQFF.

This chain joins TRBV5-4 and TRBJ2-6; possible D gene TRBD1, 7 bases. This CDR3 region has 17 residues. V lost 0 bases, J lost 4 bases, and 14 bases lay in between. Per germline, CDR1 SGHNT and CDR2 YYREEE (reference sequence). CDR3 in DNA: TGTGCCAGCAGCTTGGGGCGACAGGGAGGAGGGGCCAACGTCCTGACTTTC. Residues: CASSLGRQGGGANVLTF.

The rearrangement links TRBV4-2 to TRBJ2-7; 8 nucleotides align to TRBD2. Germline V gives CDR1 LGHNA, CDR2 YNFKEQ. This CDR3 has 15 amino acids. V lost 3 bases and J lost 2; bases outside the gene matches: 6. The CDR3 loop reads CASSQNSGKAYEQYF. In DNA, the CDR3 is TGTGCCAGCAGCCAGAATAGCGGGAAAGCCTACGAGCAGTACTTC.

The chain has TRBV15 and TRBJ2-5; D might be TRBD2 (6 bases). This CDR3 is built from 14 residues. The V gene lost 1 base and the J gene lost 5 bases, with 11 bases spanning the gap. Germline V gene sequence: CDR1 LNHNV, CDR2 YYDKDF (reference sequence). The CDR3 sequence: CATSRVLARETQYF. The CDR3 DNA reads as TGTGCCACCAGCAGAGTCCTAGCGAGGGAGACCCAGTACTTC.

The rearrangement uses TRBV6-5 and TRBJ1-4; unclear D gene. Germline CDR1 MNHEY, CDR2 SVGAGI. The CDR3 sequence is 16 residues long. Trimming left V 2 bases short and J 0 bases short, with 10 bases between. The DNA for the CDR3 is TGTGCCAGCAGTTACCAAGGCAGTGCAACTAATGAAAAACTGTTTTTT. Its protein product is CASSYQGSATNEKLFF.

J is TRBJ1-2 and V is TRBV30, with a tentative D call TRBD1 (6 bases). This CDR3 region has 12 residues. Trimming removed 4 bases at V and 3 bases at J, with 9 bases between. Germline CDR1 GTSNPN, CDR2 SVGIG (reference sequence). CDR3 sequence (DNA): TGTGCCTGGAACAAGGGGGACTATGGCTACACCTTC. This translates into CAWNKGDYGYTF.

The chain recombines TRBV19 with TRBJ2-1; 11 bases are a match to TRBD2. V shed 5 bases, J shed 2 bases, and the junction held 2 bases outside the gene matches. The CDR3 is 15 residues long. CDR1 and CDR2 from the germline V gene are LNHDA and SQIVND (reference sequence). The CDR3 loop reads CASSVAGGTYNEQFF. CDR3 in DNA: TGTGCCAGTAGTGTAGCGGGGGGGACCTACAATGAGCAGTTCTTC.

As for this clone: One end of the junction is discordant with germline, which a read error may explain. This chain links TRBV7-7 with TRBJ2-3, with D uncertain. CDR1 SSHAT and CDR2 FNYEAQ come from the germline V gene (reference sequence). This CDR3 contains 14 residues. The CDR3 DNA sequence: TGTGCTAGCAGCCCCATAGGGCACACAGATACGCAGTATTTT. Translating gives CASSPIGHTDTQYF. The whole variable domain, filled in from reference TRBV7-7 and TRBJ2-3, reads GAGVSQSPRYKVTKRGQDVTLRCDPISSHATLYWYQQALGQGPEFLTYFNYEAQPDKSGLPSDRFSAERPEGSISTLTIQRTEQRDSAMYRCASSPIGHTDTQYFGPGTRLTVL.

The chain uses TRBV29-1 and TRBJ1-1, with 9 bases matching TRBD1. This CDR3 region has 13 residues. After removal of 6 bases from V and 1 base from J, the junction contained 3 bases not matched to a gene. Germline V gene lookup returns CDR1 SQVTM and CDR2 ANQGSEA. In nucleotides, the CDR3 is TGCAGCGTAACAGGGGGCGGGAACACTGAAGCTTTCTTT. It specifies CSVTGGGNTEAFF.

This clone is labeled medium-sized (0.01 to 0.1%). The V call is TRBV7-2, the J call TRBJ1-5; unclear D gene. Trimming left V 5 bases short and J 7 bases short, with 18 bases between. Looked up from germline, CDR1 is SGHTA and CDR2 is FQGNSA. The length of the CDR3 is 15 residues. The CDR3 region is CASSLRLTGKQPQHF. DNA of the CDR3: TGTGCCAGCAGCCTTAGATTAACGGGGAAGCAGCCCCAGCATTTT. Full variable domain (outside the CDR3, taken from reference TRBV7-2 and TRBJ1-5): GAGVSQSPSNKVTEKGKDVELRCDPISGHTALYWYRQSLGQGLEFLIYFQGNSAPDKSGLPSDRFSAERTGGSVSTLTIQRTQQEDSAVYLCASSLRLTGKQPQHFGDGTRLSIL.

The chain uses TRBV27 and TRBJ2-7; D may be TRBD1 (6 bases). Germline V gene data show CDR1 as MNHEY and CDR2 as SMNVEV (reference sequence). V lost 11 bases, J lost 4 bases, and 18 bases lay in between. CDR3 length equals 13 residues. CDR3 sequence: CAVSRGRVYEQYF. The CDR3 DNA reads TGTGCCGTGAGCAGGGGACGCGTGTACGAGCAGTACTTC.

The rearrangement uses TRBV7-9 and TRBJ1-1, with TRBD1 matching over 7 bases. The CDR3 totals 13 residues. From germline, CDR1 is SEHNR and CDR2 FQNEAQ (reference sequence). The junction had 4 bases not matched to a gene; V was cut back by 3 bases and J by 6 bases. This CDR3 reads CASSLTTGSEAFF. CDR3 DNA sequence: TGTGCCAGCAGCTTGACGACAGGGTCTGAAGCTTTCTTT.

The CDR3 nucleotides read TGTGCCAGCAGCAAACGACAGGGCCGTATAGAAGGCTACACCTTC. Translated: CASSKRQGRIEGYTF. The chain employs TRBV7-8 and TRBJ1-2, with TRBD1 matching 7 bases. From germline, CDR1 is SGHVS and CDR2 FQNEAQ. The V gene end was trimmed by 5 bases and the J gene end by 8 bases; junction bases not matched to a gene: 14. The CDR3 has 15 amino acids. Using reference TRBV7-8 and TRBJ1-2 for the parts outside the CDR3, the full variable domain is GAGVSQSPRYKVAKRGQDVALRCDPISGHVSLFWYQQALGQGPEFLTYFQNEAQLDKSGLPSDRFFAERPEGSVSTLKIQRTQQEDSAVYLCASSKRQGRIEGYTFGSGTRLTVV.

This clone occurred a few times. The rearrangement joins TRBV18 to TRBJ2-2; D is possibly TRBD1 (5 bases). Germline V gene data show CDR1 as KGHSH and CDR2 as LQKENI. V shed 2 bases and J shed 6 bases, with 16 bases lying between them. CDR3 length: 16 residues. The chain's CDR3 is CASSPGAASGPGELFF. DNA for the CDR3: TGTGCCAGCTCACCAGGGGCGGCCTCCGGGCCCGGGGAGCTGTTTTTT.

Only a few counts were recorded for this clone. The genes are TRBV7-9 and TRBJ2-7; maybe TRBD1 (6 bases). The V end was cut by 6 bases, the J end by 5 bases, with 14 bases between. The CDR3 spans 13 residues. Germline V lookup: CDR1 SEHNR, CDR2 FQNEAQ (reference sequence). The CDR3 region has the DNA TGTGCCAGCAGAACTAACAGGGCTCACGAGCAGTACTTC. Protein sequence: CASRTNRAHEQYF.

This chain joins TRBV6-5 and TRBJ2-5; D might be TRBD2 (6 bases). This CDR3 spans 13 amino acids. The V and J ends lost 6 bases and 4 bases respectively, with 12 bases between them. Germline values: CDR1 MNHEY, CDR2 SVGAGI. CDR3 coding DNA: TGTGCCAGCAGCACTCCGGGACTAGAGACCCAGTACTTC. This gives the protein CASSTPGLETQYF.

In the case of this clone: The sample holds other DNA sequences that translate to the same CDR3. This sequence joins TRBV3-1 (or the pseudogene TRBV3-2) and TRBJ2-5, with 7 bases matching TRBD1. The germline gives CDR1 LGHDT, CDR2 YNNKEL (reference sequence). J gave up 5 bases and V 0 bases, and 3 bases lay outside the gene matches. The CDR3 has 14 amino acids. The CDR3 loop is CASSQEGGGETQYF. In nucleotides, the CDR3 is TGTGCCAGCAGCCAAGAAGGGGGCGGGGAGACCCAGTACTTC.

CDR3 sequence: CASSIEMGPNTEAFF. CDR3 sequence (DNA): TGTGCCAGTAGTATAGAAATGGGCCCGAACACTGAAGCTTTCTTT. The chain couples TRBV19 to TRBJ1-1; D is uncertain. CDR3 length: 15 amino acids. V lost 0 bases, J lost 1 base, and 9 bases lay in between. The V gene's germline CDR1 is LNHDA and CDR2 SQIVND (reference sequence). Full variable domain (rest looked up from reference TRBV19 and TRBJ1-1): DGGITQSPKYLFRKEGQNVTLSCEQNLNHDAMYWYRQDPGQGLRLIYYSQIVNDFQKGDIAEGYSVSREKKESFPLTVTSAQKNPTAFYLCASSIEMGPNTEAFFGQGTRLTVV.

The DNA of the CDR3 is TGCACCAGCAGCGTACGTTTGGGCAGTGGCTACACCTTC. Translation gives CTSSVRLGSGYTF. V gene TRBV1 combines with J gene TRBJ1-2; TRBD1 is the table's D call, not checked against the DNA. TRBV1 is a pseudogene locus. The CDR3 loop spans 13 amino acids.

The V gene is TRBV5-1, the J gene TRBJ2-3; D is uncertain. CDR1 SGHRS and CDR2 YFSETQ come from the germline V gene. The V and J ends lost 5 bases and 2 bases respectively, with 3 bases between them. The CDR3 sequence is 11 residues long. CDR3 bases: TGCGCCAGCAGACCCACAGATACGCAGTATTTT. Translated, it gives CASRPTDTQYF.

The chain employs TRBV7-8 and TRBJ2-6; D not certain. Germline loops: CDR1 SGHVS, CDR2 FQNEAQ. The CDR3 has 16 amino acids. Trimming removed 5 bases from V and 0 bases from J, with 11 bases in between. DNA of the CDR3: TGTGCCAGCAGCAAAGGACGTAGCTCTGGGGCCAACGTCCTGACTTTC. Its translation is CASSKGRSSGANVLTF. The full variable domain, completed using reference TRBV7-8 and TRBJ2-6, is GAGVSQSPRYKVAKRGQDVALRCDPISGHVSLFWYQQALGQGPEFLTYFQNEAQLDKSGLPSDRFFAERPEGSVSTLKIQRTQQEDSAVYLCASSKGRSSGANVLTFGAGSRLTVL.

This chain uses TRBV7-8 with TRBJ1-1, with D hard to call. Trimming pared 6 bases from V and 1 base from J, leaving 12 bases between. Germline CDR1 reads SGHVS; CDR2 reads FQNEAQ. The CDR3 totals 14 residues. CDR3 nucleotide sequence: TGTGCCAGCAGTACCGGGTTTACGAACACTGAAGCTTTCTTT. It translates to CASSTGFTNTEAFF.

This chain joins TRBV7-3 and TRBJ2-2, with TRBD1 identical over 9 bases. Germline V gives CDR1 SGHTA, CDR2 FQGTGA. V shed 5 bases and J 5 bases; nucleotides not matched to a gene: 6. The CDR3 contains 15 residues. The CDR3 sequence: CASSPRTGVTGELFF. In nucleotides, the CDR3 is TGTGCCAGCAGCCCAAGGACAGGGGTGACCGGGGAGCTGTTTTTT. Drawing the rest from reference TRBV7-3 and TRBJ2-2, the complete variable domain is GAGVSQTPSNKVTEKGKYVELRCDPISGHTALYWYRQSLGQGPEFLIYFQGTGAADDSGLPNDRFFAVRPEGSVSTLKIQRTERGDSAVYLCASSPRTGVTGELFFGEGSRLTVL.